The T cell receptor beta chain described here comes from a study of blood T cell repertoires in COVID-19. Repertoires were generated with immunoSEQ multiplex PCR, while TCRdb's copy carries only in-frame clones and drops some. The table includes 250,000 or so clones, nearly 90% detected once. In germline, CDR1 is MNHEY, CDR2 SVGEGT. The CDR3 covers 16 residues. Trimming removed 4 bases at V and 2 bases at J, with 18 bases between. The TCR originated in a woman aged 55-70 years with COVID-19, enrolled during active disease. The chain recombines TRBV6-2 or TRBV6-3 with TRBJ2-7; tentatively, D is TRBD2 (6 bases). What was sequenced was peripheral blood. The CDR3 region has the DNA TGTGCCAGCAGTTCCGGCGGGGAGCTCCATCCCTACGAGCAGTACTTC. It specifies CASSSGGELHPYEQYF.